Sequencing of this TCR beta chain was carried out in a study of beta chain features in type 1 diabetes. The investigators reverse transcribed all of the isolated RNA, so they sequenced expressed TCRB transcripts. Each sample of naive, central memory or regulatory T cells had, on average, around 3.3 million reads. Clones were read by immunoSEQ multiplex PCR, and TCRdb kept only the in-frame ones, dropping some. Found here are roughly 340,000 clones, around an eighth of them singletons; the top ten hold nearly 0.015%. Overall study findings and caveats: With patients and controls alike, PCR might favor shorter templates to an equal degree. For patients, the naive, central memory and Treg TCRB repertoires appeared more alike than for healthy donors. In every one of the four CD4+ subsets, TCRB CDR3s were moderately but significantly shorter in Type 1 diabetes patients.

V lost 1 base to trimming and J lost 5 bases; unmatched junction nucleotides: 4. CDR3 size: 16 residues. Germline values: CDR1 SGHVS, CDR2 FQNEAQ. Note on this clone: The antigen remains undetermined.

Naive, central memory, regulatory and stem cell-like memory cells within the CD4+ compartment were sorted using CD45RO/CCR7/CD25/CD127/CD95/CD27. The sequencing input was naive CD4+ T cells from blood. The source of this sequence is a woman aged 18-30 years with type 1 diabetes. The genes are TRBV7-8 and TRBJ2-1; 11 positions agree with TRBD2. CDR3 sequence reads: CASSLEGLAVDNEQFF. Here the CDR3 DNA reads TGTGCCAGCAGCTTAGAGGGACTAGCGGTAGACAATGAGCAGTTCTTC.